Described below is a single T cell receptor beta chain sequence and its context. The antigen it binds to is not known. Base qualities are not recorded, but no much larger clone differs from it by a single base. The cohort comprised some 730 healthy bone marrow donors. At the time of sampling, all cohort members were nominally healthy, though unrecorded immune exposures were likely present. The donor was CMV seropositive and was included in the group of 250 to 300 seropositive cohort members. Every donor gave a peripheral blood sample, and the peripheral blood mononuclear cells from that sample were used for TCR beta sequencing. The Qiagen DNeasy Blood Extraction Kit was used to extract genomic DNA from the blood cell samples. Receptor libraries were prepared by the immunoSEQ multiplex PCR assay. For the multiplex PCR, a mixture combining 60 forward primers for TCR Vbeta segments and 13 reverse primers for TCR Jbeta segments was used. The CDR3 region of rearranged TCR beta genes was amplified from genomic DNA with a multiplex PCR assay. The Illumina HiSeq System was used to sequence the amplified TCR beta libraries as 87-base-pair reads. The authors processed their data as follows. A later analysis counted tens of millions of unique TCR beta chains across the 650 to 700 repertoires, and approximately 11 million of these chains were shared by at least two donors. Raw reads were error-corrected and collapsed into unique sequences by a nearest-neighbor algorithm in which closely related sequences were merged to remove PCR and sequencing errors. To assign V, D and J gene segments, CDR3 sequences were aligned to IMGT reference sequences. For a sequence to be retained, a match of at least six nucleotides to both a V gene segment and a J gene segment was required. Rearrangements were classified as productive when the CDR3 lacked stop codons and remained in frame with V and J, and all other rearrangements were classified as non-productive. CDR3 was defined by IMGT convention, running from the second conserved V-encoded cysteine to the conserved J-encoded phenylalanine. Sequences without an unambiguous match to a single V gene segment were excluded from the earlier analysis of approximately 560 of the donors. In an earlier analysis of some 590 of the donors, a V segment was called functional when productive rearrangements were above 56.7%, and segregating when the standard deviation between donors exceeded 5%. A statistical classification framework was built to diagnose cytomegalovirus status from the catalog of TCR beta chain sequences. V and J gene assignment, in a later analysis, came from comparing TCR nucleotide sequences with IMGT/GENE-DB human TR gene sequences. Using the TCRdist pipeline, a later analysis assigned CDR3 sequences along with most-parsimonious VDJ recombination scenarios. In a later analysis, each TCR beta chain was defined by its CDR3 amino acid sequence together with its V-gene family, and reads lacking a unique V-gene family were excluded. In a later analysis, fewer than 650 highly shared, low-generation-probability nucleotide sequences were removed to address suspected cross-contamination and a sequencing artifact. For each public chain, a later analysis derived a clonal expansion index from normalized ranks of inferred template counts within each repertoire. A later analysis computed generation probabilities with a VDJ recombination model fitted to out-of-frame rearrangements, and checked the results against IGoR. In a later analysis, hypergeometric tests were used to score TCR-TCR, TCR-HLA and TCR-CMV co-occurrence, with a repertoire-size bias correction applied to TCR pairs. In a later analysis, false discovery rates were estimated by permuting HLA or CMV assignments 20 times. In a later analysis, co-occurring TCRs were grouped using DBSCAN, with TCRdist sequence similarity added in when clustering inside HLA-allele-positive subsets. For co-occurrence clustering, repertoires with fewer than 30,000 or more than 120,000 public chains were excluded, along with roughly five repertoires with anomalous nucleotide sharing. What TCRdb holds here is the immuneACCESS table cut down to in-frame rearrangements. Part of the clones is not present; checked against another copy, under half of the missing clones reflect an unresolved V gene, and the others are unexplained. V, J and clone size are taken as reported in that table, and D and trimming were inferred from the DNA itself. The sample records fewer than 200,000 clones, around 82% of which are singletons. 13% to 15% of the sample is in the top ten clones.

The sample comes from a study of cytomegalovirus exposure and HLA in healthy donors (dated by TCRdb to the late 2010s). Turning to the overall study: An earlier analysis of about 530 of the donors reported about 260 Gb of sequence data and 95 million to 120 million unique TCR beta sequences obtained from 180 million or so T cells. Donor age, sex, ethnicity and CMV serostatus were collected together with the repertoire data. To predict cytomegalovirus infection status, the study combined high-throughput TCR immunosequencing, statistical association of individual TCRs with disease status, and machine learning. A separate validation cohort of some 130 different subjects was used in addition to the approximately 700-subject first cohort. The study aimed to test whether cataloging public T cell receptors could reveal signatures of past pathogen exposure. The later analysis used no new phenotypic data to find candidate immune exposures, relying instead on TCR beta sequences and their occurrence across donors. Among 300 to 450 genotyped donors of the cohort, an average of approximately 250,000 unique TCR beta nucleotide sequences were sequenced per donor, around 20% of them non-productive. A later analysis re-analyzed previously published TCR beta repertoires from approximately 670 donors and added high-resolution HLA genotyping to study TCR occurrence patterns. All discovery cohort repertoires had been generated using a single sequencing platform. Roughly five DR-DQ haplotypes were handled as single units for association and clustering because linkage in the cohort was strong. An early release covering roughly 600 HLA-typed donors comprised approximately 300 gigabases of sequencing data and tens of millions of unique TCR sequences. A later genetic analysis used genome-wide SNP genotypes for about 65% of the 666 donors, treating that subset as a discovery cohort. The number of typed donors differed by locus: 629-630 for A, B, C, DRB1 and DQB1; 500 to 550 for DQA1; around 610 for DPA1; and 400 to 480 for DPB1. The genetic ancestry cluster associated with self-reported Caucasian donors included 81% of the approximately 410 genotyped donors. The study profiled the T cell repertoires of about 720 subjects by immunosequencing and related them to cytomegalovirus serostatus. Class I and class II HLA loci were covered by the typing at four-digit resolution. To decide whether each TCR beta V gene segment behaved as functional or pseudogenic, an earlier analysis of over 500 of the donors relied on high-throughput TCR beta sequencing. What the authors observed across the whole study: A further reported finding was that TCR beta sequences accurately predicted the HLA-A and HLA-B alleles for most subjects in the first cohort. Broadly in line with IMGT annotations, most TCR beta V segments showed up in productive rearrangements about 87% or about 30% of the time in an earlier analysis of a few hundred of the donors. An association between a missense DCLRE1C variant and V-gene and J-gene trimming of TCR beta chains was found in a later genetic analysis and replicated in an independent cohort. Linkage disequilibrium might explain the correlated functional status among segregating V segments, but an unknown experimental factor could not be ruled out. Because some donors lacked HLA typing at each locus, the association tests relied only on the typed subset. A group of highly shared sequence variants was considered likely to be a technical artifact of the sequencing pipeline. In vitro tests confirmed that three of the cytomegalovirus-associated TCR beta chains recognize cytomegalovirus antigens. According to a later analysis, most CMV-associated TCR beta chains appeared to be HLA-restricted, and the HLA associations seemed to be driven largely by CMV exposure. Over 15 rarely observed V segments, including chromosome 9 orphons, were excluded from the earlier analysis of 550 to 700 of the donors because counts were too low. CMV serostatus was the only immune exposure information available for the cohort. Compared with equally common non-associated chains, HLA-associated TCR beta chains in a later analysis were more clonally expanded and had lower generation probabilities. Sequencing depth was assumed to be roughly uniform across donors in the presence/absence analyses, though that assumption may not hold. While some public TCRs were present in many individuals, most TCR sequences turned up only very rarely across donors. A later analysis associated 16,951 TCR beta sequences with specific HLA alleles at a false discovery rate of 0.05. In a later genetic analysis, fewer N-insertions in productive TCRs were reported among donors in an Asian-associated ancestry cluster than the roughly 670-donor mean. A total of about 150 TCR beta chains were listed by the study as associated with cytomegalovirus. The classifier was reported to diagnose cytomegalovirus status with high specificity and sensitivity in both the original cohort and the validation cohort. In this cohort, only TCR beta chains were sequenced, and detectable features were limited by the absence of alpha or paired-chain data. According to the authors, the approach could potentially be generalized to other disease states and immunological phenotypes. A later analysis found that TCR association rates varied across HLA loci, with DRB1 alleles showing the most associated TCRs and HLA-C alleles the fewest. Some IMGT-functional V segments, including TRBV6-2 and TRBV6-3, could not be told apart with the 87-base-pair reads, so those segments were excluded. Several of the top co-occurrence clusters appeared to be linked to parvovirus B19, influenza, CMV and Epstein-Barr virus, according to a later analysis. Assigning TCR associations to individual alleles was difficult when HLA alleles, especially DR and DQ, strongly co-occurred.

The CDR3 runs 14 amino acids, cysteine and phenylalanine included. The DNA shown is the 42-base CDR3, in frame from base 1. According to the germline V gene (reference sequence), CDR1 reads SGHNT and CDR2 reads YYREEE. Relative to germline, V is missing 3 bases and J is missing 2 bases, with 3 bases of the junction outside any gene match. The chain uses TRBV5-4 and TRBJ2-7; 9 bases in between match TRBD1. The sequencing sample was made of PBMCs. The receptor comes from a young woman in good health and CMV-seropositive. The nucleotide sequence is given as TGTGCCAGCAGCTCATGGGACAGGGCCTACGAGCAGTACTTC. This codes for CASSSWDRAYEQYF.